The 29 T cell receptor beta chains below were found in one sample sequenced in a study of T-cell memory formation after mild COVID-19 (dated by TCRdb to about 2021). Library generation was performed with 5' RACE. The reads were generated on an Illumina NovaSeq 6000. Through fastp at Q25 and MiXCR, TCRdb rebuilt clones from the public reads, retaining in-frame beta chains. Each record represents a unique CDR3 protein, reported with the most common genes and DNA among its rows. Within this sample are 160,000 or so distinct CDR3 sequences, with 30% to 35% of them counted one time only. Around 12% of the sample comes from the top ten. Sequences were obtained from PBMCs or a T cell subset sorted from them (not recorded which). These receptors were collected from an adult woman who had mild COVID-19 (a few samples of this study predate the infection). The sample titles of this study are shuffled in the database, so cell type and time point are left out; the donor was told from shared clones.

The V and J genes are TRBV25-1 and TRBJ2-2; D is unresolved. V lost 6 bases, J lost 5 bases, and 13 bases lay in between. CDR3 size: 14 residues. Looked up from germline, CDR1 is MGHDK and CDR2 is SYGVNS. As DNA, the CDR3 is TGTGCCAGCAGACGACCGGGTAGGACCGGGGAGCTGTTTTTT. Translating it yields CASRRPGRTGELFF. The variable domain in full, with the rest retrieved from reference TRBV25-1 and TRBJ2-2, is EADIYQTPRYLVIGTGKKITLECSQTMGHDKMYWYQQDPGMELHLIHYSYGVNSTEKGDLSSESTVSRIRTEHFPLTLESARPSHTSQYLCASRRPGRTGELFFGEGSRLTVL.

The chain recombines TRBV27 with TRBJ2-3; 11 bases map to TRBD2. There are 17 residues in the CDR3. After removal of 5 bases from V and 3 bases from J, the junction contained 10 bases not matched to a gene. Germline V gives CDR1 MNHEY, CDR2 SMNVEV (reference sequence). Here the CDR3 DNA reads TGTGCCAGCAGTGCCAAGCGACTAGCGGGAATAACAGATACGCAGTATTTT. Protein sequence: CASSAKRLAGITDTQYF.

J is TRBJ2-1 and V is TRBV11-2, with TRBD2 identical over 12 bases. The CDR3 totals 15 residues. J was trimmed by 7 bases and V by 5 bases; bases with no gene match: 6. Germline V lookup: CDR1 SGHAT, CDR2 FQNNGV. In DNA form, the CDR3 reads TGTGCCAGCAGCCGGACTAGCGGGAATAAAAATGAGCAGTTCTTC. It specifies CASSRTSGNKNEQFF.

The rearrangement joins TRBV19 to TRBJ1-1, with 10 bases matching TRBD1. Germline V gives CDR1 LNHDA, CDR2 SQIVND (reference sequence). The CDR3 is 13 residues long. Trimming at V came to 6 bases and at J to 5 bases, leaving 3 bases not matched to a gene. The CDR3 region is CASRWDRGTEAFF. CDR3 DNA: TGTGCCAGTAGGTGGGACAGGGGAACTGAAGCTTTCTTT.

This clonotype was observed many times. V usage is TRBV5-6 and J usage is TRBJ2-3, with D perhaps matching TRBD1 (6 bases). V was trimmed by 0 bases and J by 2 bases, leaving 19 bases between them. Germline CDR1 SGHDT, CDR2 YYEEEE. The CDR3 has 18 residues. The CDR3 region is CASSLAWDTSYPTDTQYF. CDR3 bases: TGTGCCAGCAGCTTGGCATGGGACACCTCCTACCCCACAGATACGCAGTATTTT.

This clonotype was picked up a small number of times. This chain uses TRBV5-1 with TRBJ2-1, with D possibly TRBD2 on 5 matching bases. Germline V gene data show CDR1 as SGHRS and CDR2 as YFSETQ. The CDR3 is 13 residues long. Deletions cut 6 bases from V and 4 bases from J, with 11 bases between. CDR3 DNA: TGCGCCAGCACTCTGGGAGCATACAATGAGCAGTTCTTC. This codes for CASTLGAYNEQFF.

The chain links TRBV5-1 to TRBJ1-6; no definite D call. Germline V gene lookup returns CDR1 SGHRS and CDR2 YFSETQ. Deletions cut 0 bases from V and 13 bases from J, with 11 bases between. CDR3 length equals 13 residues. CDR3 nucleotides: TGCGCCAGCAGCTTGGATAGCGTTGGGCCCCTCCACTTT. It yields the protein CASSLDSVGPLHF.

This clonotype was counted a single time. The V call is TRBV19, the J call TRBJ1-1; D not resolved. The CDR3 spans 17 residues. Germline V gives CDR1 LNHDA, CDR2 SQIVND (reference sequence). Trimming took off 2 bases at V and 0 bases at J, with 16 bases between the two ends. CDR3 in DNA: TGTGCCAGTAGTATATCGGGGAAAGGGTGGTTGAACACTGAAGCTTTCTTT. It yields the protein CASSISGKGWLNTEAFF.

The chain joins TRBV7-9 to TRBJ2-1, with a weak D call TRBD2 (6 bases). The CDR3 runs to 17 residues. Trimming left V 1 base short and J 9 bases short, with 22 bases between. CDR1 and CDR2 (germline): SEHNR, FQNEAQ (reference sequence). CDR3 amino acids: CASSLEAGQGRYGEQFF. CDR3 nucleotide sequence: TGTGCCAGCAGCTTAGAGGCGGGGCAGGGTCGTTATGGTGAGCAGTTCTTC. The variable domain in full, with the rest retrieved from reference TRBV7-9 and TRBJ2-1, is DTGVSQNPRHKITKRGQNVTFRCDPISEHNRLYWYRQTLGQGPEFLTYFQNEAQLEKSRLLSDRFSAERPKGSFSTLEIQRTEQGDSAMYLCASSLEAGQGRYGEQFFGPGTRLTVL.

Concerning this clonotype itself: One junction end does not reproduce the germline sequence, and a read error may be involved. The J gene is TRBJ1-1, the V gene TRBV2; D uncertain. Germline V gene lookup returns CDR1 SNHLY and CDR2 FYNNEI. This CDR3 has 14 amino acids. Here the CDR3 reads CASSLRVLKTEAFF. The CDR3, as DNA: TGTGCCAGCAGTCTCCGGGTTCTGAAGACTGAAGCTTTCTTT.

The CDR3 here is CASRAGNEQFF. The CDR3 DNA is TGTGCCAGCAGGGCAGGGAATGAGCAGTTCTTC. The rearrangement links TRBV6-2 or TRBV6-3 to TRBJ2-1; perhaps TRBD1 as D (5 bases). V was trimmed by 6 bases and J by 7 bases, leaving 7 bases between them. Germline CDR1 MNHEY, CDR2 SVGEGT. The CDR3 is made up of 11 amino acids.

The rearrangement joins TRBV20-1 to TRBJ2-7, with D hard to call. Trimming removed 2 bases from V and 2 bases from J, with 16 bases in between. Germline V gives CDR1 DFQATT, CDR2 SNEGSKA (reference sequence). The CDR3 loop spans 15 amino acids. The DNA for the CDR3 is TGCAGTGCTAGAATATCTCTAAGGGAAACCTACGAGCAGTACTTC. Protein product: CSARISLRETYEQYF.

This sequence joins TRBV7-9 and TRBJ2-1; tentatively, D is TRBD1 (5 bases). Per the germline V gene, CDR1 is SEHNR and CDR2 is FQNEAQ (reference sequence). V dropped 5 bases and J dropped 0 bases, with 20 bases sitting between them. CDR3 size: 18 residues. CDR3 in DNA: TGTGCCAGCAGCCCCCTAGGGGTGTTTACAATCTCCTACAATGAGCAGTTCTTC. Translated, it gives CASSPLGVFTISYNEQFF.

The rearrangement uses TRBV6-2 or TRBV6-3 and TRBJ1-1; a possible D gene is TRBD1 (5 bases). Germline assignment: CDR1 MNHEY and CDR2 SVGEGT. The V end was cut by 6 bases, the J end by 5 bases, with 19 bases between. The CDR3 is 15 residues long. Here the CDR3 reads CASSDPDIRGTEAFF. The CDR3 DNA is TGTGCCAGCAGCGACCCGGACATAAGGGGAACTGAAGCTTTCTTT.

DNA of the CDR3: TGCAGCGTTGAGCCCCCCGGGACAGGGGACATATCCCGATTCCAAGAGACCCAGTACTTC. This sequence encodes CSVEPPGTGDISRFQETQYF. The chain carries TRBV29-1 and TRBJ2-5; 10 bases are a match to TRBD1. The CDR3 sequence is 20 residues long. Germline loops: CDR1 SQVTM, CDR2 ANQGSEA. Losses at the gene ends were 3 bases for V and 1 base for J; bases not matched to a gene: 20.

The table lists this clonotype with a few counts. The rearrangement joins TRBV7-9 to TRBJ1-5, with D possibly matching TRBD1 (5 bases). Trimming removed 1 base from V and 4 bases from J, with 8 bases in between. Germline values: CDR1 SEHNR, CDR2 FQNEAQ (reference sequence). CDR3 length equals 14 residues. The CDR3 DNA sequence: TGTGCCAGCAGCTTAGACAGGAAAAATCAGCCCCAGCATTTT. It codes for CASSLDRKNQPQHF.

This clonotype has more than one count but fewer than ten. The rearrangement uses TRBV27 and TRBJ1-1, with D uncertain. CDR3 length: 12 residues. With 6 bases removed from V and 5 bases from J, the gap between germline ends came to 10 bases. Germline V lookup: CDR1 MNHEY, CDR2 SMNVEV (reference sequence). The CDR3 DNA is TGTGCCAGCAGGGGAACCCTGACTGAAGCTTTCTTT. It specifies CASRGTLTEAFF.

The chain joins TRBV20-1 to TRBJ2-1; unclear D gene. The CDR3 extends over 9 amino acids. The germline gives CDR1 DFQATT, CDR2 SNEGSKA (reference sequence). The ends were cut back, 3 bases at V and 10 bases at J, with 4 bases in the middle. In DNA, the CDR3 is TGCAGTGCTAGGAGAGAGCAGTTCTTC. This sequence encodes CSARREQFF.

The sample holds a few counts of this clonotype. This chain links TRBV14 with TRBJ2-1, with TRBD2 as a possible D gene (5 bases). Per germline, CDR1 SGHDN and CDR2 FVKESK. The CDR3 consists of 15 residues. The V end lost 4 bases, the J end lost 3 bases, and 13 bases lay between the germline ends. This CDR3 is CASSPLDRDYNEQFF. Written as DNA, the CDR3 is TGTGCCAGCAGCCCTCTCGACCGGGACTACAATGAGCAGTTCTTC. Together with reference TRBV14 and TRBJ2-1, the CDR3 gives the full variable domain: EAGVTQFPSHSVIEKGQTVTLRCDPISGHDNLYWYRRVMGKEIKFLLHFVKESKQDESGMPNNRFLAERTGGTYSTLKVQPAELEDSGVYFCASSPLDRDYNEQFFGPGTRLTVL.

This clonotype appeared a few times. V and J are TRBV7-9 and TRBJ2-5, with no clear D. Trimming cost V 5 bases and J 3 bases, with 19 bases left between them. From germline, CDR1 is SEHNR and CDR2 FQNEAQ (reference sequence). This CDR3 has 16 residues. The CDR3 protein is CASSPRPIAAEETQYF. In DNA form, the CDR3 reads TGTGCCAGCAGCCCACGACCGATAGCCGCGGAAGAGACCCAGTACTTC. Drawing the rest from reference TRBV7-9 and TRBJ2-5, the complete variable domain is DTGVSQNPRHKITKRGQNVTFRCDPISEHNRLYWYRQTLGQGPEFLTYFQNEAQLEKSRLLSDRFSAERPKGSFSTLEIQRTEQGDSAMYLCASSPRPIAAEETQYFGPGTRLLVL.

The J gene is TRBJ1-4, the V gene TRBV12-3 or TRBV12-4; TRBD1 matches 12 bases. This CDR3 comprises 17 residues. The V and J ends lost 6 bases and 1 base, in that order; junction bases with no gene match: 6. The CDR3 DNA reads as TGTGCCAGCAGCTCGGGACAGGGGGCTGGAACTAATGAAAAACTGTTTTTT. Residues: CASSSGQGAGTNEKLFF.

The gene calls are TRBV20-1 and TRBJ1-6; D unclear. This CDR3 has 13 amino acids. Between the trimmed V and J ends, which lost 3 bases and 7 bases, there was a span of 10 bases. Germline CDR1 and CDR2: DFQATT and SNEGSKA (reference sequence). CDR3 region: CSASAAVNSPLHF. Written as DNA, the CDR3 is TGCAGTGCTAGCGCAGCTGTAAATTCACCCCTCCACTTT.

The CDR3 here is CASTYDLQVAVAFF. The CDR3 coding sequence is TGCGCCAGCACCTACGACCTCCAAGTGGCCGTGGCTTTCTTT. The J gene is TRBJ1-1, the V gene TRBV5-1; D is unresolved. The CDR3 totals 14 residues. V was pared by 6 bases and J by 11 bases, with 23 bases between. Germline V gives CDR1 SGHRS, CDR2 YFSETQ. The full variable domain, rest sourced from reference TRBV5-1 and TRBJ1-1, is KAGVTQTPRYLIKTRGQQVTLSCSPISGHRSVSWYQQTPGQGLQFLFEYFSETQRNKGNFPGRFSGRQFSNSRSEMNVSTLELGDSALYLCASTYDLQVAVAFFGQGTRLTVV.

This clonotype was detected only a few times. The V gene is TRBV4-1, the J gene TRBJ2-7, with D maybe TRBD1 (6 bases). Germline assignment: CDR1 MGHRA and CDR2 YSYEKL. V was trimmed by 4 bases and J by 3 bases, leaving 16 bases between them. The CDR3 totals 15 residues. The CDR3 DNA sequence: TGCGCCAGCAGCCCAGGACAGCTGGTCGGCTACGAGCAGTACTTC. This translates into CASSPGQLVGYEQYF.

This clonotype has more than one count but fewer than ten. The chain is built from TRBV7-9 and TRBJ2-1, with 8 nucleotides matching TRBD2. The V gene's germline CDR1 is SEHNR and CDR2 FQNEAQ (reference sequence). There are 15 residues in the CDR3. The J segment lost 9 bases and the V segment lost 7 bases, leaving 14 bases of the junction unmatched. This chain's CDR3 is CASILSSAGGGEQFF. DNA for the CDR3: TGTGCCAGCATCCTCTCCTCGGCGGGGGGAGGTGAGCAGTTCTTC.

About this clonotype itself: A single base separates this from a much larger clone, so it may be a read error. The chain is built from TRBV15 and TRBJ2-3, with D tentatively TRBD1 or TRBD2 (6 bases each). CDR1 is LNHNV and CDR2 is YYDKDF in the germline V gene (reference sequence). The CDR3 runs 12 residues. The CDR3 loop reads CAPSRGGDTQYF. In nucleotides, the CDR3 is TGTGCCCCCAGCAGAGGGGGGGATACGCAGTATTTT. The variable domain in full, with the rest retrieved from reference TRBV15 and TRBJ2-3, is DAMVIQNPRYQVTQFGKPVTLSCSQTLNHNVMYWYQQKSSQAPKLLFHYYDKDFNNEADTPDNFQSRRPNTSFCFLDIRSPGLGDTAMYLCAPSRGGDTQYFGPGTRLTVL.

There are a few counts of this clonotype. This chain connects TRBV15 to TRBJ1-5; TRBD1 matches at 7 bases. Losses at the gene ends were 4 bases for V and 1 base for J; bases not matched to a gene: 1. This CDR3 comprises 14 residues. CDR1 and CDR2 (germline): LNHNV, YYDKDF (reference sequence). The chain's CDR3 is CATSKDRSNQPQHF. The CDR3 bases are TGTGCCACCAGCAAGGACAGGAGCAATCAGCCCCAGCATTTT.

The rearrangement uses TRBV7-9 and TRBJ2-5; D could derive from TRBD1 or TRBD2 (6 bases each). Germline CDR1 reads SEHNR; CDR2 reads FQNEAQ (reference sequence). The V end lost 8 bases, the J end lost 9 bases, and 16 bases lay between the germline ends. There are 12 residues in the CDR3. The chain's CDR3 is CASGLVGGPQYF. In nucleotides, the CDR3 is TGTGCCAGCGGCCTGGTCGGGGGCCCCCAGTACTTC.

This sequence joins TRBV7-9 and TRBJ1-4, with D uncertain. Germline CDR1 and CDR2: SEHNR and FQNEAQ (reference sequence). V gave up 5 bases and J gave up 7 bases, with 20 bases separating them. The CDR3 has 16 amino acids. Here the CDR3 reads CASSPPHEGWGEKLFF. In DNA, the CDR3 is TGTGCCAGCAGCCCGCCTCACGAAGGGTGGGGTGAAAAACTGTTTTTT.